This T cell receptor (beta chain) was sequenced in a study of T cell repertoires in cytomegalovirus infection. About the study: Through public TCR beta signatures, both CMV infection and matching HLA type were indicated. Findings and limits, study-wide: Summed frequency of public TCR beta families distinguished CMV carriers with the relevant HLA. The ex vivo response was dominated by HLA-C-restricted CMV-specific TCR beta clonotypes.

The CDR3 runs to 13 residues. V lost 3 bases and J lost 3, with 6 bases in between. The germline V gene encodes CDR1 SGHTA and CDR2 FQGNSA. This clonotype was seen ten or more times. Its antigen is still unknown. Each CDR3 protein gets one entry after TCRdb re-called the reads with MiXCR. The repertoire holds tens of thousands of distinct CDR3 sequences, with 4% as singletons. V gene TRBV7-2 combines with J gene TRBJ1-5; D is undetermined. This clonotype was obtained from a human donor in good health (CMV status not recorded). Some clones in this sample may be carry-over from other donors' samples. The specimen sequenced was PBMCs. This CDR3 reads CASSFRANQPQHF. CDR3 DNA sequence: TGTGCCAGCAGCTTCCGGGCCAATCAGCCCCAGCATTTT. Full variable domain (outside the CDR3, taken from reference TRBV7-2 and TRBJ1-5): GAGVSQSPSNKVTEKGKDVELRCDPISGHTALYWYRQSLGQGLEFLIYFQGNSAPDKSGLPSDRFSAERTGGSVSTLTIQRTQQEDSAVYLCASSFRANQPQHFGDGTRLSIL.